This record concerns one T cell receptor beta chain sequence. Its antigen target is currently unknown. Per-nucleotide qualities are absent, and no much larger clonotype sits a single base away. This sample was included in a study of immune evolution from preneoplasia to lung adenocarcinoma (dated by TCRdb to about 2021). Regarding the study in general: No AAH lesions showed HLA loss of heterozygosity, compared with 6% to 7.5% of AIS, roughly 15% of MIA and approximately 35% of ADC lesions. Whole exome sequencing and methylation data from the same cohort of nodules were integrated with the immune data. It was reported in the study that about 100 samples were used for TCR sequencing. Resected precursor lesions (AAH, AIS, MIA) and invasive adenocarcinomas were compared against paired morphologically normal lung tissue. The overall cohort comprised approximately 53 patients with pulmonary nodules who underwent surgical resection. Immune contexture across lung adenocarcinoma precursors and invasive adenocarcinoma was profiled using immune gene expression, TCR sequencing and multiplex immunofluorescence. Class I HLA alleles were inferred from exome data with POLYSOLVER, and allele-specific HLA loss was detected with LOHHLA. A total of about 51 patients contributed TCR sequencing data. Sample size was based on specimen availability rather than a prior power calculation. What the work shows at the level of the full study, not this receptor alone: All patients were from Japan and China, so applicability to Western populations was uncertain. The highest top T cell clone frequencies were observed in normal lung, and a progressive decrease in top T cell clone frequencies appeared to occur from AAH through AIS, MIA and invasive adenocarcinoma. Clonality was highest in normal lung, while later-stage lesions appeared to have lower clonality but higher T cell density and diversity. KRAS-mutant nodules showed the highest T cell clonality compared with EGFR-mutant or double wild-type lesions. Findings were based on association rather than direct causation; larger cohorts with long-term follow-up and longitudinal biopsies were deemed needed.

The immunoSEQ hsTCRbeta Kit was used to sequence TCR beta CDR3 regions from DNA. Turning to the authors' computational methods: TCR sequencing data were analysed with the ImmunoSEQ Analyzer. T cell clonality was defined as 1 minus Pielou's evenness, calculated on productive rearrangements. The inverse Simpson index, applied to productive templates, was used to measure T cell diversity. T cell density was TCR beta template counts normalized to usable DNA, estimated by amplifying and sequencing housekeeping genes. TCR metrics were compared across histologic stages using two-sided Kruskal-Wallis tests. TCRdb limited this immuneACCESS table to in-frame rearrangements with V and J called. A share of clones is missing; checked studies link under half to unresolved V genes, and the rest is unexplained. D and trimming were read from the DNA, whereas the V and J calls and clone size are those reported in that table. Within this sample are around 10,000 clones, with 65% to 90% of them counted one time only. The ten largest account for around 3.5% of the sample.

Its CDR3 holds 16 amino acids, cysteine through phenylalanine. The CDR3 DNA has 48 bases and is translated from base 1. A distance of 14 bases separates the germline ends of V and J, which lose 6 bases and 0 bases respectively. CDR1 and CDR2, looked up from the germline V gene, are MDHEN and SYDVKM. Between about 2013 and 2017, the patients underwent resection in either Japan or China. The histologic diagnosis of each case was independently confirmed on H&E slides by two lung cancer pathologists. Macro-dissection after pathologic assessment enriched premalignant or tumor cells for nucleic acid extraction. The AllPrep DNA/RNA FFPE Kit was used to isolate DNA from FFPE tissue.

The rearranged segments are TRBV28 and TRBJ1-4, with the D segment identity uncertain. This sequence originates from a person aged 65-85 years with lung adenocarcinoma. Input material: FFPE minimally invasive lung adenocarcinoma tissue. The label giving this sample's cell subset or site can be read as: micro-invasive lung adenocarcinoma (MIA). The CDR3 is CASRERPPTTNEKLFF. The DNA is as follows: TGTGCCAGCAGAGAGAGGCCACCCACAACTAATGAAAAACTGTTTTTT.